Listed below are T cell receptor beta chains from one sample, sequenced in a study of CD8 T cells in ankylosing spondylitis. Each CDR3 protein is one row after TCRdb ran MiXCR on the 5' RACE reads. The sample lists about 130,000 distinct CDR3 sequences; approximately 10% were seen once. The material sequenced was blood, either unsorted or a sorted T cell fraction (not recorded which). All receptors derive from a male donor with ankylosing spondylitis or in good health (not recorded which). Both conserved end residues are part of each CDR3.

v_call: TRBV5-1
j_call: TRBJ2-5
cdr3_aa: CASSSFVGGVLGETQYF

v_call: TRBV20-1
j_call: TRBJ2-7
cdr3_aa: CSANRLAVYEQYF

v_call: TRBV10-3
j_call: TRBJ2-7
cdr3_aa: CSISEGVLESSYEQYF

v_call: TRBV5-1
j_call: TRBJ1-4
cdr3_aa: CASSEYPGATNEKLFF

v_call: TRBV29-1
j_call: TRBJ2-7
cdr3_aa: CSAAGTTTYEQYF

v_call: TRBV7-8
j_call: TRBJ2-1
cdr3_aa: CASSSGHSSYNEQFF

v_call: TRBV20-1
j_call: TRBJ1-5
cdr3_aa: CSARDRWEISNQPQHF

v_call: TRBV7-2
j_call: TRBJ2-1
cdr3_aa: CASSLWVNEQFF

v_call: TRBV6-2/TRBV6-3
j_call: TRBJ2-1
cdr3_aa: CASSYERETYNEQFF

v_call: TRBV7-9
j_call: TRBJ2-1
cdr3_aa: CASDKEETSGRGNEQFF

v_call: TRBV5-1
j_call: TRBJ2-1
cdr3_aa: CASSSTGSGSRNEQFF

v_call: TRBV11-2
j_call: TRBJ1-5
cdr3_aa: CASSYGEGSNQPQHF